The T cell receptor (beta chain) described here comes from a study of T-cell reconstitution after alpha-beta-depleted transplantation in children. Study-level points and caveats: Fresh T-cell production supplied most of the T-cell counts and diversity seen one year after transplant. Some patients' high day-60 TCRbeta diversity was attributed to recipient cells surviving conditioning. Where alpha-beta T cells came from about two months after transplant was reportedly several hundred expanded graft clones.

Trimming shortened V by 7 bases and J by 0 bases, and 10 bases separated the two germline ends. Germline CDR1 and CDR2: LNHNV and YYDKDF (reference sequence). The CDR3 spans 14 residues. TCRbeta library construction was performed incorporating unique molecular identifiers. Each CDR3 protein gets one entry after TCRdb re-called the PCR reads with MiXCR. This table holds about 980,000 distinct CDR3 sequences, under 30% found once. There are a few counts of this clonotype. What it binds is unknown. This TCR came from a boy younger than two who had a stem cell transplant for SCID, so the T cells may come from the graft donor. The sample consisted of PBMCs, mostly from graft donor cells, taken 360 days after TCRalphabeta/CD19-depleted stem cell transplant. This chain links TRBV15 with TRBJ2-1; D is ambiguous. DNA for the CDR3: TGTGCCACCACCCCGACCCCCTCCTACAATGAGCAGTTCTTC. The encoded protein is CATTPTPSYNEQFF.